This T cell receptor beta chain was documented in a study of cytotoxic CD8 clonotypes in ibrutinib-treated CLL. Study-wide background: With a range of 6 to 36, the median treatment time before response samples were taken was about twelve months. Overall study results and limits: Public clonotypes were rare and shrank or held steady on treatment. Baseline clonality, higher than in age-matched healthy donors, tracked circulating CD8+ T-cell counts.

The germline V gene has CDR1 MGHRA and CDR2 YSYEKL. The CDR3 has 11 amino acids. Deletions cut 8 bases from V and 10 bases from J, with 12 bases between. Worth noting for this clone: The target antigen is unknown.

Sequenced by immunoSEQ multiplex PCR; TCRdb stores in-frame clones only, minus some. The sample lists approximately 150,000 clones; approximately 77% were seen once. Sequencing was performed on PBMCs, taken after 12 months of ibrutinib treatment. The chain recombines TRBV4-1 with TRBJ2-1; possibly TRBD1 or TRBD2 for D (6 bases each). This receptor was identified in a human donor with chronic lymphocytic leukemia. The CDR3: CASSKGGEQFF. CDR3 nucleotides: TGCGCCAGCTCCAAAGGGGGGGAGCAGTTCTTC.